This T cell receptor (beta chain) was recorded in a study of blood T cell repertoires in COVID-19. This CDR3 spans 15 amino acids. From germline, CDR1 is MGHDK and CDR2 SYGVNS. Trimming took off 5 bases at V and 0 bases at J, with 13 bases between the two ends. In the original processing: By means of reference gene primer amplification, nucleated cell counts were estimated. Method: immunoSEQ multiplex PCR; TCRdb's copy keeps in-frame clones and lacks some. The DNA was the basis for D and trimming; V, J and clone size are from that table. The sample consists of about 220,000 clones, roughly 80% of them appearing once.

The chain has TRBV25-1 and TRBJ1-1; D unclear. The sequenced sample consisted of peripheral blood. This TCR was sampled from a woman aged 55 to 70 who had recovered from COVID-19. The CDR3 here is CASSTSPELNTEAFF. CDR3 nucleotides: TGTGCCAGCAGTACCTCGCCAGAACTGAACACTGAAGCTTTCTTT.